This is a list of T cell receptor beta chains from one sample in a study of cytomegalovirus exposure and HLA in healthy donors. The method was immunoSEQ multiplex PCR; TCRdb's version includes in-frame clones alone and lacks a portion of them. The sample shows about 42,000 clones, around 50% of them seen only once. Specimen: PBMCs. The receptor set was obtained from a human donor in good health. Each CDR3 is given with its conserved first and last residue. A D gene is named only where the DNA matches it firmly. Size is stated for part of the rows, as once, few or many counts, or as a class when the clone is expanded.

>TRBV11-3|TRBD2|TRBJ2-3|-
CASSYLGWGGGTDTQYF
TGTGCCAGCAGCTACCTAGGCTGGGGAGGGGGCACAGATACGCAGTATTTT
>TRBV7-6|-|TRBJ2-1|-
CASSLLIDSHNEQFF
TGTGCCAGCAGCTTATTAATAGACAGTCACAATGAGCAGTTCTTC
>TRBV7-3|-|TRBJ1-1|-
CASSFISGTEAFF
TGTGCCAGCAGCTTCATTTCAGGCACTGAAGCTTTCTTT
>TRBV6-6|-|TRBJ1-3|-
CASSAGSPGNTIYF
TGTGCCAGCAGTGCCGGGAGCCCTGGAAACACCATATATTTT
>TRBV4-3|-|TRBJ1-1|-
CASSQVALNTEAFF
TGCGCCAGCAGCCAAGTGGCCCTGAACACTGAAGCTTTCTTT
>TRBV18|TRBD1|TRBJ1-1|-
CASSPPPDRANTEAFF
TGTGCCAGCTCACCTCCCCCGGACAGGGCGAACACTGAAGCTTTCTTT
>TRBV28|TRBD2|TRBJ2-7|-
CASSLLAGGPKKRWEQYF
TGTGCCAGCAGTTTATTAGCGGGAGGGCCCAAGAAAAGGTGGGAGCAGTACTTC
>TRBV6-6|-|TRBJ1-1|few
CASTLFTANTEAFF
TGTGCCAGCACCCTCTTTACAGCGAACACTGAAGCTTTCTTT
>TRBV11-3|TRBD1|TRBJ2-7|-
CASSSGQSSYEQYF
TGTGCCAGCAGCTCGGGACAGAGCTCCTACGAGCAGTACTTC
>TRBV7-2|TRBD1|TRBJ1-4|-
CASSLGTGAAGEKLFF
TGTGCCAGCAGCCTGGGGACAGGGGCCGCCGGCGAGAAACTGTTTTTT
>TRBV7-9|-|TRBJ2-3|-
CASSLGRERVADTQYF
TGTGCCAGCAGCTTAGGTCGGGAGAGGGTGGCAGATACGCAGTATTTT
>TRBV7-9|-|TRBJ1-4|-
CASSLAGGKEKLFF
TGTGCCAGCAGCTTAGCGGGGGGGAAGGAAAAACTGTTTTTT
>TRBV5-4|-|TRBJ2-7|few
CASSKRDRYYEQYF
TGTGCCAGCAGCAAGCGGGACAGGTACTACGAGCAGTACTTC
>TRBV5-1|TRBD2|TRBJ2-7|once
CASSLVLAGGGKNEQYF
TGCGCCAGCAGCTTGGTACTAGCGGGAGGGGGGAAGAACGAGCAGTACTTC
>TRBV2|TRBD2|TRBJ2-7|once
CASRGGVLGSYEQYF
TGTGCCAGCAGGGGGGGGGTGCTTGGCTCCTACGAGCAGTACTTC
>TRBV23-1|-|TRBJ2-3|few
CASSQDDRTDTQYF
TGCGCCAGCAGTCAGGACGACAGGACAGATACGCAGTATTTT
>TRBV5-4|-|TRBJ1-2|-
CASSDRDSQRHGYTF
TGTGCCAGCAGCGACCGGGACTCCCAACGACATGGCTACACCTTC
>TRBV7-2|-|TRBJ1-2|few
CASSLQGLYGYTF
TGTGCCAGCAGCTTGCAGGGACTCTATGGCTACACCTTC
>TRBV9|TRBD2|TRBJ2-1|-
CASSVEERGVYNEQFF
TGTGCCAGCAGCGTAGAGGAGCGGGGGGTTTACAATGAGCAGTTCTTC
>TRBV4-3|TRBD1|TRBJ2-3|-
CASSHSTGSRGHGDTQYF
TGCGCCAGCAGCCATAGTACAGGGAGCAGGGGGCACGGAGATACGCAGTATTTT
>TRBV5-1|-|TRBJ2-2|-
CASSLELAGAGTGELFF
TGCGCCAGCAGCTTGGAGTTGGCGGGGGCAGGCACCGGGGAGCTGTTTTTT
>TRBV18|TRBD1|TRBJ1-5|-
CASSIGQGNQPQHF
TGTGCCAGCTCGATCGGACAGGGGAATCAGCCCCAGCATTTT
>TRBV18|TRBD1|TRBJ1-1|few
CASSQGANLNTEAFF
TGTGCCAGCTCGCAGGGGGCCAACTTGAACACTGAAGCTTTCTTT
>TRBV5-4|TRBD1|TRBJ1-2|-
CASSFRQGQGYGYTF
TGTGCCAGCAGCTTTCGACAGGGTCAGGGATATGGCTACACCTTC
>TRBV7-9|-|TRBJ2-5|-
CASSSSSVVETQYF
TGTGCCAGCAGCTCCTCTAGTGTCGTAGAGACCCAGTACTTC
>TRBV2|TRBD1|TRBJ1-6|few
CASTAQGANNSPLHF
TGTGCCAGCACCGCGCAGGGGGCCAATAATTCACCCCTCCACTTT
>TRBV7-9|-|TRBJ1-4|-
CASSPGQTTNEKLFF
TGTGCCAGCAGCCCCGGACAAACAACTAATGAAAAACTGTTTTTT
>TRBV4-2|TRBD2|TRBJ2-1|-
CASSQAGTSGGVEQFF
TGTGCCAGCAGCCAAGCAGGGACTAGCGGGGGCGTCGAGCAGTTCTTC
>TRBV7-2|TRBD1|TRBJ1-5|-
CASSLVAGTGNQPQHF
TGTGCCAGCAGCTTAGTTGCCGGGACAGGGAACCAGCCCCAGCATTTT
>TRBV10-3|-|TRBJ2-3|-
CAISEGVEDTQYF
TGTGCCATCAGTGAAGGAGTAGAAGATACGCAGTATTTT
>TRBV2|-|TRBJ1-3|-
CASSDNRLSGNTIYF
TGTGCCAGCAGTGATAACAGGCTGTCTGGAAACACCATATATTTT
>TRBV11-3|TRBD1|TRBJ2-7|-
CASSPSGTGGYEQYF
TGTGCCAGCAGCCCGTCCGGGACAGGGGGATACGAGCAGTACTTC
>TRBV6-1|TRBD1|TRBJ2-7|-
CASSEGQGAFYEQYF
TGTGCCAGCAGTGAAGGACAGGGGGCGTTTTACGAGCAGTACTTC
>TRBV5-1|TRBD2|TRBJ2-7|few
CASSPEGGLASYEQYF
TGCGCCAGCAGCCCCGAGGGGGGACTAGCTTCCTACGAGCAGTACTTC
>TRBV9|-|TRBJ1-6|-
CASSVLGQGSPLHF
TGTGCCAGCAGCGTGCTGGGGCAGGGTTCACCCCTCCACTTT
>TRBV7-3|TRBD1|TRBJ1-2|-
CASSTRDSRVYGYTF
TGTGCCAGCAGCACTAGGGACAGCAGAGTCTATGGCTACACCTTC
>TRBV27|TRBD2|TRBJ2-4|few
CASRPGRGAKNIQYF
TGTGCCAGCAGACCCGGGCGGGGGGCCAAAAACATTCAGTACTTC
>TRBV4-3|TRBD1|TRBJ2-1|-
CASSRGRVYNEQFF
TGCGCCAGCAGCAGGGGGCGAGTCTACAATGAGCAGTTCTTC
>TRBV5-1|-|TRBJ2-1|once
CASSPDPGASLNEQFF
TGCGCCAGCAGCCCCGACCCAGGGGCTAGTTTGAATGAGCAGTTCTTC